Listed here are 8 T cell receptor beta chains from one sample, sequenced in a study of blood T cell repertoires in COVID-19. Here immunoSEQ multiplex PCR was the method, and the copy in TCRdb shows in-frame clones only, minus some. The sample consists of a few hundred thousand clones, 70% to 90% of them appearing once. Source material: peripheral blood. These receptors all come from a man younger than 35 with active or convalescent COVID-19.

This clone was seen a single time. This chain connects TRBV18 to TRBJ2-7; 10 nucleotides agree with TRBD2. CDR1 and CDR2 (germline): KGHSH, LQKENI. After removal of 4 bases from V and 3 bases from J, the junction contained 9 bases not matched to a gene. The CDR3 sequence is 16 residues long. The CDR3 here is CASSLTSGATFYEQYF. Written as DNA, the CDR3 is TGTGCCAGCTCACTTACTAGCGGGGCGACTTTCTACGAGCAGTACTTC.

V usage is TRBV4-3 and J usage is TRBJ2-7, with 10 bases that match TRBD2. The CDR3 is 16 amino acids. V shed 0 bases, J shed 4 bases, and the junction held 6 bases outside the gene matches. The germline CDR1 and CDR2 sequences are LGHNA and YSLEER. This CDR3 reads CASSQERAGGIYEQYF. CDR3 DNA: TGCGCCAGCAGCCAAGAGAGAGCGGGGGGGATATACGAGCAGTACTTC.

The genes are TRBV5-6 and TRBJ1-3; 10 bases are a match to TRBD1. CDR3 length equals 15 residues. J was trimmed by 8 bases and V by 6 bases; bases with no gene match: 11. Per germline, CDR1 SGHDT and CDR2 YYEEEE. The CDR3 region has the DNA TGTGCCAGCAACTTCGGGACAGGGGTTACAGACACCATATATTTT. It is translated as CASNFGTGVTDTIYF.

In its sample, this clone was seen once. This chain links TRBV24-1 with TRBJ2-3, with 9 nucleotides matching TRBD2. CDR1 and CDR2 from the germline V gene are KGHDR and SFDVKD. The CDR3 is 17 amino acids. The trim removed 5 bases at V and 4 bases at J, leaving 12 bases unmatched. The DNA of the CDR3 is TGTGCCACCAGTGGGTCCTCCGGGACTAGCTCTCCAGATACGCAGTATTTT. Translating gives CATSGSSGTSSPDTQYF.

The chain has TRBV2 and TRBJ1-3; a possible D gene is TRBD1 (5 bases). This CDR3 region has 13 residues. V was pared by 6 bases and J by 6 bases, with 12 bases between. Germline-derived CDR1 and CDR2 are SNHLY and FYNNEI. CDR3 protein: CASRPAGVNTIYF. DNA of the CDR3: TGTGCCAGCAGACCCGCGGGGGTAAACACCATATATTTT.

The V call is TRBV9, the J call TRBJ2-1; 8 positions match TRBD1. The J segment lost 9 bases and the V segment lost 4 bases, leaving 6 bases of the junction unmatched. Germline CDR1 is SGDLS and CDR2 is YYNGEE. CDR3 length: 13 residues. The CDR3 nucleotides read TGTGCCAGCAGCCCCCCACAGGGGGGTGAGCAGTTCTTC. It yields the protein CASSPPQGGEQFF.

V usage is TRBV21-1 and J usage is TRBJ2-1; TRBD1, the table's D call, lacks a check against the DNA. TRBV21-1 is tagged as a pseudogene. The CDR3 extends over 14 amino acids. The CDR3 sequence is CASSKGGQGGEQFF. CDR3 bases: TGTGCCAGCAGCAAAGGTGGACAGGGCGGCGAGCAGTTCTTC.

The gene calls are TRBV24-1 and TRBJ2-3; 7 bases match TRBD2. Germline-derived CDR1 and CDR2 are KGHDR and SFDVKD. J lost 3 bases, V lost 3 bases, and 2 bases had no gene match. The CDR3 contains 14 residues. The CDR3 is CATSDPGGTDTQYF. The CDR3 nucleotides read TGTGCCACCAGTGATCCCGGGGGGACAGATACGCAGTATTTT.